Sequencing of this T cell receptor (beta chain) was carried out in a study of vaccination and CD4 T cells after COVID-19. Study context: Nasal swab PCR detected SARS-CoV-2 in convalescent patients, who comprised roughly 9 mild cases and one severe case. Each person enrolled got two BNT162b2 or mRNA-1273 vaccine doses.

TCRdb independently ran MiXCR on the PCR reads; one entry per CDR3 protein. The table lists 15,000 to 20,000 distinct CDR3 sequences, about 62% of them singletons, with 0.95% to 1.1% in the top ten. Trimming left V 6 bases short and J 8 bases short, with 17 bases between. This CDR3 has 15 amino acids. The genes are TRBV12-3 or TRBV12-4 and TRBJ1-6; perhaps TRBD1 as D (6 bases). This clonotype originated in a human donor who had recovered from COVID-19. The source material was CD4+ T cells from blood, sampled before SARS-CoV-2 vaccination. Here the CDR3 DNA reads TGTGCCAGCAGCCGAGTCCAGGGGAAAGATTCACCCCTCCACTTT. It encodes CASSRVQGKDSPLHF.